The rows below give T cell receptor beta chains drawn from one sample of a study of metastatic and nonmetastatic thyroid tumors. With MiXCR, TCRdb called clones anew from the PCR reads. The table has about 38,000 clones, about 25% seen once. Sequencing was done on a sample of blood. Receptor source: a female donor with papillary thyroid cancer or a benign thyroid nodule (not recorded which). Some clones in this sample may be carry-over from other donors' samples. The CDR3 runs from the conserved cysteine through the conserved F or W. Each record gives: clone size, D gene, V gene, J gene, CDR3 DNA, CDR3 protein. A D gene is named only where the DNA matches it firmly. The size field is filled for only some rows; it gives once, few, many or a size class.

many,.,TRBV5-5,TRBJ2-3,TGTGCCAGCAGCTCGCACGACGGACATCTCGGCGACACAGATACGCAGTATTTT,CASSSHDGHLGDTDTQYF
.,TRBD2,TRBV11-2,TRBJ2-5,TGTGCCAGCAGCGATTACCGCAGGGAGGGGGAGACCCAGTACTTC,CASSDYRREGETQYF
.,TRBD2,TRBV20-1,TRBJ2-7,TGCAGTGCTAGAGGGGAACTAGCGGCTTTCTACGAGCAGTACTTC,CSARGELAAFYEQYF
many,TRBD2,TRBV11-2,TRBJ2-7,TGTGCCAGCAGCTTATGGGGGACTAGCAACGAGCAGTACTTC,CASSLWGTSNEQYF
.,.,TRBV28,TRBJ2-7,TGTGCCAGCAGTTCCCTGGGAAGGCAGAGCTCCTACGAGCAGTACTTC,CASSSLGRQSSYEQYF
many,.,TRBV13,TRBJ1-1,TGTGCCAGCAGCCCCCCCGGGGCTGAAGCTTTCTTT,CASSPPGAEAFF
many,.,TRBV16,TRBJ1-3,TGTGCCAGCAGCCACGGGGGTTTTGGAAACACCATATATTTT,CASSHGGFGNTIYF
few,.,TRBV5-1,TRBJ1-2,TGCGCCAGCAGACACGGGACACAGACTACCCCCTATGGCTACACCTTC,CASRHGTQTTPYGYTF
few,.,TRBV2,TRBJ2-3,TGTGCCAGCAGAACCGGAGATACGCAGTATTTT,CASRTGDTQYF
.,TRBD1,TRBV7-9,TRBJ2-7,TGTGCCAGCTCGACAGGGGAAGCTTACGAGCAGTACTTC,CASSTGEAYEQYF
medium-sized,TRBD1,TRBV6-1,TRBJ1-1,TGTGCCAGCAGTTCAAGGGGACAGGGAGATACTGAAGCTTTCTTT,CASSSRGQGDTEAFF
.,.,TRBV2,TRBJ1-1,TGTGCCACCCGGGACGGTCTCATGAACACTGAAGCTTTCTTT,CATRDGLMNTEAFF
many,.,TRBV28,TRBJ1-3,TGTGCCAGCACCCGGGAGGGCACCATATATTTT,CASTREGTIYF
.,TRBD2,TRBV4-2,TRBJ2-5,TGTGCCAGCAGCCAAGATTTAAGCGGCGGGAGGGCCCTGGAGACCCAGTACTTC,CASSQDLSGGRALETQYF
few,TRBD1,TRBV6-1,TRBJ1-1,TGTGCCAGCAGTGAGTGGACAGGGAACACTGAAGCTTTCTTT,CASSEWTGNTEAFF
.,.,TRBV6-5,TRBJ2-5,TGTGCCAGCAGTCCGAGGGGTGCGACCCAATACTTC,CASSPRGATQYF
few,.,TRBV25-1,TRBJ2-7,TGTGCCAGCAGTTACCGGGTGTGGGGCTACGAGCAGTACTTC,CASSYRVWGYEQYF
once,.,TRBV11-2,TRBJ2-2,TGTGCCAGCAGTTTGGGCGTGGGGGCCGGGGAGCTGTTTTTT,CASSLGVGAGELFF
few,.,TRBV4-1,TRBJ2-1,TGCGCCAGCAGCCAAGAGGGGGTAGGGGGAGGGCCGCACAATGAGCAGTTCTTC,CASSQEGVGGGPHNEQFF
medium-sized,.,TRBV6-2/TRBV6-3,TRBJ1-5,TGTGCCAGCAGCGGACACCTTAGCAATCAGCCCCAGCATTTT,CASSGHLSNQPQHF
.,.,TRBV27,TRBJ2-3,TGTGCCAGCAGTTTATGGGACGGAACAGATACGCAGTATTTT,CASSLWDGTDTQYF
many,TRBD1,TRBV28,TRBJ2-5,TGTGCCAGCAGTTTTTGGGACAGCCCTTCCGTAGACTTC,CASSFWDSPSVDF
many,.,TRBV7-3,TRBJ2-3,TGTGCCAGCAGCTTACGAGAAGGGACGCAGTATTTT,CASSLREGTQYF
many,TRBD2,TRBV4-2,TRBJ2-3,TGTGCCAGCACCAAACTAGCGGCGCCCACAGATACGCAGTATTTT,CASTKLAAPTDTQYF
.,.,TRBV5-1,TRBJ2-3,TGCGCCAGCAGCTACGGTTACACAGATACGCAGTATTTT,CASSYGYTDTQYF
.,.,TRBV18,TRBJ1-6,TGTGCCAGCTCGCAGGACGGGAATTCACCCCTCCACTTT,CASSQDGNSPLHF
few,.,TRBV27,TRBJ1-1,TGTGCCAGCAGCCCGAATTACCCCGCTGGTTGGGCTGAAGCTTTCTTT,CASSPNYPAGWAEAFF
.,.,TRBV12-3/TRBV12-4,TRBJ2-1,TGTGCCAGCAGTTGGGGGCAGTATGTTGGTTATGAGCAGTTCTTC,CASSWGQYVGYEQFF
.,.,TRBV29-1,TRBJ2-7,TGCAGCCATAAAGGGGTGGGTACCACCTACGAGCAGTACTTC,CSHKGVGTTYEQYF
many,TRBD2,TRBV4-1,TRBJ2-1,TGCGCCAGCAGCCAATTTACTAGCGGGAGGCTTAGTGAGCAGTTCTTC,CASSQFTSGRLSEQFF
many,.,TRBV10-1,TRBJ2-3,TGCGCCAGCAGGAGGGATACGCAGTATTTT,CASRRDTQYF
.,.,TRBV27,TRBJ1-6,TGTGCCAGCACCCAACAGGTCCATAATTCACCCCTCCACTTT,CASTQQVHNSPLHF
many,TRBD1,TRBV7-9,TRBJ2-5,TGTGCCAGCAGCGGAGACAGGGCTGAGACCCAGTACTTC,CASSGDRAETQYF
many,TRBD2,TRBV6-1,TRBJ2-3,TGTGCCAGCAGTGACGGGACTAGCGGAGCAGATACGCAGTATTTT,CASSDGTSGADTQYF
few,TRBD2,TRBV28,TRBJ2-1,TGTGCCAGCAGCCTACTGGGGTCCGTACTAGCGGTGAATGGGCAGTTCTTC,CASSLLGSVLAVNGQFF
.,.,TRBV7-8,TRBJ1-1,TGTGCCAGCAGACCGACACTTTCTGACTTTGTGGACAATGAAGCTTTCTTT,CASRPTLSDFVDNEAFF
many,.,TRBV28,TRBJ2-3,TGTGCCACCCGACAGCGAATATCAGATACGCAGTATTTT,CATRQRISDTQYF
.,.,TRBV12-3/TRBV12-4,TRBJ1-2,TGTGCCAGCCGCCGGCGTGGAACGGGGTTGCATGGCTACACCTTC,CASRRRGTGLHGYTF
.,TRBD1,TRBV27,TRBJ1-2,TGTGCCAGCAGTTTTACAGGGGGAAATGACTACACCTTC,CASSFTGGNDYTF
few,TRBD1,TRBV2,TRBJ2-3,TGTGCCAGCAGATTGACAGGGTTCGGGGCAGATACGCACTATTTT,CASRLTGFGADTHYF
.,.,TRBV19,TRBJ1-5,TGTGCCAGTAGTATCACCGGGACAAGCAATCAGCCCCAGCATTTT,CASSITGTSNQPQHF
medium-sized,.,TRBV25-1,TRBJ1-2,TGTGCCAGCAATTTTGGTTATGGCTACACCTTC,CASNFGYGYTF
few,TRBD1,TRBV10-3,TRBJ1-1,TGTGCCATCACGACAGGGGGCAGGACCACTGAAGCTTTCTTT,CAITTGGRTTEAFF
medium-sized,.,TRBV6-1,TRBJ2-7,TGTGCCAGCGCACATCAGGGTTACTACGAGCAGTACTTC,CASAHQGYYEQYF
few,.,TRBV7-2,TRBJ2-1,TGTGCCAGCAGCTTAGATAATCCCGGGGGGCAGTTCTTC,CASSLDNPGGQFF
.,.,TRBV27,TRBJ2-2,TGTGCCAGCAGTTTATTGGAAGGGGTGGCCGGGGAGCTGTTTTTT,CASSLLEGVAGELFF
few,.,TRBV28,TRBJ1-2,TGTGCCACTTCAACTCCAGTATATGGCTACACATTC,CATSTPVYGYTF
.,.,TRBV6-6,TRBJ2-1,TGTGCCAGCAGGTCTCGAAGCGTTCGCTACAATGAGCAGTTCTTC,CASRSRSVRYNEQFF
many,.,TRBV2,TRBJ1-6,TGTGCCAGCAGCAGGGAGGTTGCCGGATCACCCCTCCACTTT,CASSREVAGSPLHF
.,.,TRBV28,TRBJ2-2,TGTGCCACCTCGGACGGCCTATCCGGGGAGCTGTTTTTT,CATSDGLSGELFF
many,TRBD2,TRBV2,TRBJ2-1,TGTGCCAGCAGTCCCGGGGGACTAGCGGCCTACAATGAGCAGTTCTTC,CASSPGGLAAYNEQFF
many,.,TRBV20-1,TRBJ1-4,TGCAGTGCTAGTGCTGGGAGGGAAAGAAGGAGCGAAAAACTGTTTTTT,CSASAGRERRSEKLFF
few,TRBD1,TRBV6-2/TRBV6-3,TRBJ1-6,TGTGCCAGCAGGGTACAGGGGATGGATTCACCCCTCCACTTT,CASRVQGMDSPLHF
.,TRBD1,TRBV5-1,TRBJ2-7,TGCGCCAGCAGCTTGCAGGGGGCCTCCTACGAGCAGTACTTC,CASSLQGASYEQYF
few,TRBD1,TRBV6-2/TRBV6-3,TRBJ1-2,TGTGCCAGCAGTTACGGAGGCTCTGGGCAGGGGGTTTGGGGCTACACCTTC,CASSYGGSGQGVWGYTF
many,.,TRBV5-1,TRBJ1-1,TGCGCCAGCAGCTTGGCAGGGTCCATGAACACTGAAGCTTTCTTT,CASSLAGSMNTEAFF
.,.,TRBV6-2/TRBV6-3,TRBJ2-2,TGTGCCAGCAAAGCCCCGGTGGTTAGGTCCGGGGAGCTGTTTTTT,CASKAPVVRSGELFF
few,.,TRBV6-1,TRBJ1-5,TGTGCCAGCAGTGAAGGGGGTCAGCCCCAGCATTTT,CASSEGGQPQHF
many,.,TRBV9,TRBJ2-7,TGTGCCAGCAGCGGGGACACCAGCTACGAGCAGTACTTC,CASSGDTSYEQYF